This T cell receptor (beta chain) was captured in a study of human CD8 memory T cell subsets. Negative magnetic separation enriched total CD8+ T cells. In each subset, RNA was taken from duplicate vials, each of some 160,000 sorted CD8+ T cells. About this clonotype itself: No antigen is known for it.

Germline loops: CDR1 MNHEY, CDR2 SMNVEV (reference sequence). CDR3 length: 15 amino acids. Study findings and constraints: No chain other than the T cell receptor beta chain was sequenced. The Chao1 estimates suggested that precursor exhausted T cells were less diverse than stem-like memory T cells.

UMI-labeled 5' RACE generated the TCR beta libraries. TCRdb re-called the 5' RACE reads; one entry per CDR3 protein, DNA not given. The repertoire table contains thousands of distinct CDR3 sequences. The genes are TRBV27 and TRBJ2-7; no DNA is available, so the TRBD2 call from TCRdb remains unchecked. The TCR comes from a human donor in good health. The material sequenced was CD8+ T cells from PBMCs. CDR3 sequence: CASSWSLAGGYEQYF.